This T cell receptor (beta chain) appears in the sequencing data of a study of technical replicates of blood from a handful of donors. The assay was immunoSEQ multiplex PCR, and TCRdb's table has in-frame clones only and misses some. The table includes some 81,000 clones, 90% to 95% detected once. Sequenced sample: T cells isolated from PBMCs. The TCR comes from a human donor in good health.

The CDR3 sequence is CASSLYRGLSYEQYF. The CDR3 DNA reads TGTGCCAGCAGTTTATACAGGGGGCTCTCCTACGAGCAGTACTTC. This rearrangement joins TRBV27 to TRBJ2-7, with TRBD1 matching 9 bases. V lost 1 base to trimming and J lost 0 bases; unmatched junction nucleotides: 1. Germline values: CDR1 MNHEY, CDR2 SMNVEV (reference sequence). This CDR3 has 15 amino acids.